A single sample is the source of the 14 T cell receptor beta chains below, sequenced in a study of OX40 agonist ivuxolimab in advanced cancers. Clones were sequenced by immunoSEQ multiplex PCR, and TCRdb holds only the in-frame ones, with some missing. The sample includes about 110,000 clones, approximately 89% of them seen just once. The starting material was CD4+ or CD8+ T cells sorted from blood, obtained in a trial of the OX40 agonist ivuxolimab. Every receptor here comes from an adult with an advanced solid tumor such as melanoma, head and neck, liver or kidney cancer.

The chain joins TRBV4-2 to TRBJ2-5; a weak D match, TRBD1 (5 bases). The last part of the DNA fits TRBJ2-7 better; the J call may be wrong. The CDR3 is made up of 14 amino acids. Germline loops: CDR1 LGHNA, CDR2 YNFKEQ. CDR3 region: CASSQADSTYEQYF. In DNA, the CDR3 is TGTGCCAGCAGCCAAGCTGACAGCACCTACGAGCAGTACTTC.

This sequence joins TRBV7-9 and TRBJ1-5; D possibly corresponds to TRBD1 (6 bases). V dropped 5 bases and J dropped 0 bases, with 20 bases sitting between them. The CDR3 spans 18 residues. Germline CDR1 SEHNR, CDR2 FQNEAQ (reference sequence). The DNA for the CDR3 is TGTGCCAGCAGCCCGAGTACCGACAGGATTAATAGCAATCAGCCCCAGCATTTT. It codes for CASSPSTDRINSNQPQHF.

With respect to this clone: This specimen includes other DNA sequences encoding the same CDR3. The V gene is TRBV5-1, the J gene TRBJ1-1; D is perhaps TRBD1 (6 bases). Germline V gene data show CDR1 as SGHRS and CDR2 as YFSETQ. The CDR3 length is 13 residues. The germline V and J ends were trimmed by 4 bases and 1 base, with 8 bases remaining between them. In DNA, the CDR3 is TGCGCCAGCAGCGGGGGACAGAACACTGAAGCTTTCTTT. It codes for CASSGGQNTEAFF.

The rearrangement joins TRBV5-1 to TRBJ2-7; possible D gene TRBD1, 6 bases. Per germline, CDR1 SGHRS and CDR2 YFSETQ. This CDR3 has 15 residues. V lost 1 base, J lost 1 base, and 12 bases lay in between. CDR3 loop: CASSLSPGQSYEQYF. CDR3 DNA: TGCGCCAGCAGCTTGTCGCCCGGACAGTCCTACGAGCAGTACTTC. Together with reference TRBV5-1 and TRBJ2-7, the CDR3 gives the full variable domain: KAGVTQTPRYLIKTRGQQVTLSCSPISGHRSVSWYQQTPGQGLQFLFEYFSETQRNKGNFPGRFSGRQFSNSRSEMNVSTLELGDSALYLCASSLSPGQSYEQYFGPGTRLTVT.

CDR3 coding DNA: TGTGCCAGCAGCTTATCTGGGACAGGCACAGATACGCAGTATTTT. Protein sequence: CASSLSGTGTDTQYF. The chain links TRBV11-3 to TRBJ2-3, with 7 bases identical to TRBD1. V shed 2 bases and J 1 base; nucleotides not matched to a gene: 3. Per the germline V gene, CDR1 is SGHNT and CDR2 is YENEEA. The CDR3 totals 15 residues.

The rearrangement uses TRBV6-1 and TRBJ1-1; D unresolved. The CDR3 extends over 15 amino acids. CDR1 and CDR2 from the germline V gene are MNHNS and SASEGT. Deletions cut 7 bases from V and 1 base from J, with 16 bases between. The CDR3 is CASTSHGLTNTEAFF. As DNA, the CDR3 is TGTGCCAGCACTTCCCACGGACTTACGAACACTGAAGCTTTCTTT.

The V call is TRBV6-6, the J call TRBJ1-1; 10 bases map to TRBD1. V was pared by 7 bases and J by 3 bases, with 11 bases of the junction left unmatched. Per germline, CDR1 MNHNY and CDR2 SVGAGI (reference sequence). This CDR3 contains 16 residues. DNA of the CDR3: TGTGCCAGCACCCCGCCCCGGGACAGGGGAGACACTGAAGCTTTCTTT. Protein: CASTPPRDRGDTEAFF.

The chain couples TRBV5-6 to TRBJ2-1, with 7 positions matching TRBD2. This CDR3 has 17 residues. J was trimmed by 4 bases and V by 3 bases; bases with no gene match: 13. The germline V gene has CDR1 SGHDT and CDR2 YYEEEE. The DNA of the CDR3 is TGTGCCAGCAGCTCAGGACTAGTCGTGAGCTCTTACAATGAGCAGTTCTTC. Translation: CASSSGLVVSSYNEQFF.

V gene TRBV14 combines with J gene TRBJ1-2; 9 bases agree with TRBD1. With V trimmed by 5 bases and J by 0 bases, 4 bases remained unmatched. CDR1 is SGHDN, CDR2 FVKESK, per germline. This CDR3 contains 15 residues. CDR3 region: CASSTRTGANYGYTF. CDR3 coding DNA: TGTGCCAGCAGCACTCGGACAGGGGCTAACTATGGCTACACCTTC.

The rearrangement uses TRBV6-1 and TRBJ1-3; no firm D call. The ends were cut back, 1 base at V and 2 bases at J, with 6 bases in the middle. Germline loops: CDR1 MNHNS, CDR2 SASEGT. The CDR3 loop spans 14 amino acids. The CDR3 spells CASSEGNPGNTIYF. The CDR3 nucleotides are TGTGCCAGCAGTGAAGGGAATCCTGGAAACACCATATATTTT.

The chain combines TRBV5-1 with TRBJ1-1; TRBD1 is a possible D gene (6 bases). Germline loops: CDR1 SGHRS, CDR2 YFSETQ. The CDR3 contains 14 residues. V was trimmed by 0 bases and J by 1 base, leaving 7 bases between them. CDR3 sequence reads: CASSLETGNTEAFF. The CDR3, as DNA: TGCGCCAGCAGCTTGGAGACAGGGAACACTGAAGCTTTCTTT.

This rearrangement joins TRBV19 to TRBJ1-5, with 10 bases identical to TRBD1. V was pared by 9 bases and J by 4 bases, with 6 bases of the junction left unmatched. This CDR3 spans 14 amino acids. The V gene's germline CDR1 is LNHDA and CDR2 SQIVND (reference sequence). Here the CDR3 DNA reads TGTGCCAGCAAGACAGGGGGCGGGAATCAGCCCCAGCATTTT. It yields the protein CASKTGGGNQPQHF.

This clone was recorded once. CDR3 DNA: TGTGCCAGCAGTCCCAGACTAGCGGGAGGGGAGACCCAGTACTTC. Residues: CASSPRLAGGETQYF. This chain uses TRBV25-1 with TRBJ2-5; TRBD2 agrees at 14 bases. Losses at the gene ends were 5 bases for V and 5 bases for J; bases not matched to a gene: 4. Germline-derived CDR1 and CDR2 are MGHDK and SYGVNS. CDR3 size: 15 residues. Filled out from reference TRBV25-1 and TRBJ2-5, the complete variable domain reads EADIYQTPRYLVIGTGKKITLECSQTMGHDKMYWYQQDPGMELHLIHYSYGVNSTEKGDLSSESTVSRIRTEHFPLTLESARPSHTSQYLCASSPRLAGGETQYFGPGTRLLVL.

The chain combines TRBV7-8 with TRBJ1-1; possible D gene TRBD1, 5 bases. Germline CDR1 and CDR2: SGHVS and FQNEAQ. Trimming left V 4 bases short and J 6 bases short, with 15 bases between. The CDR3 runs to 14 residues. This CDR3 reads CASSSEAGLAEAFF. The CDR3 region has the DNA TGTGCCAGCAGCTCAGAGGCAGGGCTGGCTGAAGCTTTCTTT.